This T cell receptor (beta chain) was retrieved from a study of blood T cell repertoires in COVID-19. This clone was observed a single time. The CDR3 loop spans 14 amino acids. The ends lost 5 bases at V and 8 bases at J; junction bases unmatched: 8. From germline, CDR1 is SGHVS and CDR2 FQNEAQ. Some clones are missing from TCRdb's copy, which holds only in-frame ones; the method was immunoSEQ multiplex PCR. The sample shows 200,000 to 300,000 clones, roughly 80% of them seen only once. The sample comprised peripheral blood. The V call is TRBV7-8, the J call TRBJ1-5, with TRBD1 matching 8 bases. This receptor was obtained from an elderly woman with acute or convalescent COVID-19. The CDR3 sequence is CASSLNRGGKPQHF. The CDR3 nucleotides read TGTGCCAGCAGCCTCAACAGGGGGGGAAAGCCCCAGCATTTT.